The rows below give T cell receptor beta chains drawn from one sample of a study of cytomegalovirus exposure and HLA in healthy donors. Clones were read by immunoSEQ multiplex PCR, and TCRdb kept only the in-frame ones, dropping some. The sample has about 150,000 clones; about 85% are singletons. Material: PBMCs. The receptor set was obtained from a human donor in good health. CDR3s include the opening cysteine and the closing phenylalanine or tryptophan. The size field is filled for only some rows; it gives once, few, many or a size class.

CDR3 protein: CASRRTYQETQYF
clone size: few
V gene: TRBV14
J gene: TRBJ2-5

CDR3 protein: CASRQGLTGGWGNTIYF
clone size: .
V gene: TRBV2
J gene: TRBJ1-3

CDR3 protein: CASSNSRLTGELFF
clone size: once
V gene: TRBV6-5
J gene: TRBJ2-2

CDR3 protein: CASSLGLKEESSNGYTF
clone size: .
V gene: TRBV13
J gene: TRBJ1-2

CDR3 protein: CASSGEGPGGNQPQHF
clone size: .
V gene: TRBV6-1
J gene: TRBJ1-5

CDR3 protein: CASSSPTWPLVGQFF
clone size: .
V gene: TRBV28
J gene: TRBJ2-1

CDR3 protein: CASSEDRGYGYPF
clone size: .
V gene: TRBV7-2
J gene: TRBJ1-2

CDR3 protein: CATSRDWGQNNEQFF
clone size: few
V gene: TRBV15
J gene: TRBJ2-1

CDR3 protein: CASSPLGAETQYF
clone size: .
V gene: TRBV5-6
J gene: TRBJ2-5

CDR3 protein: CASSWAGGTGGNQPQHF
clone size: .
V gene: TRBV27
J gene: TRBJ1-5

CDR3 protein: CATSRGGLSEQYF
clone size: .
V gene: TRBV15
J gene: TRBJ2-7

CDR3 protein: CASRIAGAHTSTDTQYF
clone size: .
V gene: TRBV28
J gene: TRBJ2-3

CDR3 protein: CASSPPGLVDEQFF
clone size: .
V gene: TRBV7-8
J gene: TRBJ2-1

CDR3 protein: CASSRTSGGYNEQFF
clone size: .
V gene: TRBV7-2
J gene: TRBJ2-1

CDR3 protein: CASSSAGTENTEAFF
clone size: .
V gene: TRBV7-9
J gene: TRBJ1-1

CDR3 protein: CASSRLAGTDTQYF
clone size: .
V gene: TRBV6-1
J gene: TRBJ2-3

CDR3 protein: CASRPGTSYGNEQFF
clone size: .
V gene: TRBV7-2
J gene: TRBJ2-1

CDR3 protein: CASGLGVTGPNYGYTF
clone size: .
V gene: TRBV5-4
J gene: TRBJ1-2

CDR3 protein: CASSQLGQGANYGYTF
clone size: .
V gene: TRBV4-3
J gene: TRBJ1-2

CDR3 protein: CASSPLQGVNEKLFF
clone size: .
V gene: TRBV27
J gene: TRBJ1-4

CDR3 protein: CASSSGLAFEQYF
clone size: .
V gene: TRBV6-5
J gene: TRBJ2-7

CDR3 protein: CASSLGGTGNTEAFF
clone size: .
V gene: TRBV5-1
J gene: TRBJ1-1

CDR3 protein: CATSEGPLGATEAFF
clone size: .
V gene: TRBV10-3
J gene: TRBJ1-1

CDR3 protein: CASSVGLEFGAQYF
clone size: .
V gene: TRBV2
J gene: TRBJ2-5

CDR3 protein: CASSITGGFYEQYF
clone size: .
V gene: TRBV5-1
J gene: TRBJ2-7

CDR3 protein: CASSVSSDNEQFF
clone size: once
V gene: TRBV19
J gene: TRBJ2-1

CDR3 protein: CASSPTGGEQYF
clone size: few
V gene: TRBV6-6
J gene: TRBJ2-7